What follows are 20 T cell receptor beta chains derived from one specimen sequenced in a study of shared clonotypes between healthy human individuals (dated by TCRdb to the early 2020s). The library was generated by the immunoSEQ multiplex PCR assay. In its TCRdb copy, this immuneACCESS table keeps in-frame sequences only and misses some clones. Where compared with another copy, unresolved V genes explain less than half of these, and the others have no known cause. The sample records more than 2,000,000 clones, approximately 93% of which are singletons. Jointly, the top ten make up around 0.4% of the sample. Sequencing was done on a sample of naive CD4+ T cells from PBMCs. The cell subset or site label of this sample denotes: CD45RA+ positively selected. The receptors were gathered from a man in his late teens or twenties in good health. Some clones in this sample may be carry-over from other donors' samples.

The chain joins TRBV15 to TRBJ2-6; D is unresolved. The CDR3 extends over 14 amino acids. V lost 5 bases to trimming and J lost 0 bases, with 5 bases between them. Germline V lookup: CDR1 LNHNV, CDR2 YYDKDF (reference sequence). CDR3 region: CATSVDSGANVLTF. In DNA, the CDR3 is TGTGCCACCAGCGTCGACTCTGGGGCCAACGTCCTGACTTTC.

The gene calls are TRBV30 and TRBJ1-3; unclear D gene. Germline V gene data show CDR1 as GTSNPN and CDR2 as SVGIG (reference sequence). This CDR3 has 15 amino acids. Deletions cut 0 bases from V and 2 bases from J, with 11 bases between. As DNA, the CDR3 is TGTGCCTGGAGTGTACTGGGGAATCCTGGAAACACCATATATTTT. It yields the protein CAWSVLGNPGNTIYF.

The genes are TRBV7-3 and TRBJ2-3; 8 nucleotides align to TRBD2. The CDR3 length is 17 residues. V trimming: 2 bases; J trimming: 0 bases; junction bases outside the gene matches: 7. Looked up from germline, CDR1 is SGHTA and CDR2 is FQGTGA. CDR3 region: CASSLRASGSSTDTQYF. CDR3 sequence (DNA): TGTGCCAGCAGCTTACGGGCTAGCGGGTCAAGCACAGATACGCAGTATTTT.

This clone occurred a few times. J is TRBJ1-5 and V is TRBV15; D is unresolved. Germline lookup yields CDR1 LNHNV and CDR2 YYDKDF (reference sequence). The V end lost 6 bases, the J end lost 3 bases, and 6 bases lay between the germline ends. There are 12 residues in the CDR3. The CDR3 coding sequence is TGTGCCACCAGAGGCATCAATCAGCCCCAGCATTTT. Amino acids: CATRGINQPQHF.

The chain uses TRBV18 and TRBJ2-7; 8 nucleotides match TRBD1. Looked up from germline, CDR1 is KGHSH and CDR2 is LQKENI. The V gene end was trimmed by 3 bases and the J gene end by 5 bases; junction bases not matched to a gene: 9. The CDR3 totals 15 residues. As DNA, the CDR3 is TGTGCCAGCTCACCGCTCCGGACAGGGTTGAACGAGCAGTACTTC. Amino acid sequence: CASSPLRTGLNEQYF.

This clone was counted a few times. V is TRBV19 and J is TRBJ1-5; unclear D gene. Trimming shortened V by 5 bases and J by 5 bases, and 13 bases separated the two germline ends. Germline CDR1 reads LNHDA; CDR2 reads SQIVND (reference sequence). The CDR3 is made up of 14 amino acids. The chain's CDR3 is CASSGSLGDQPQHF. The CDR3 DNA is TGTGCCAGTAGTGGCAGCCTCGGCGATCAGCCCCAGCATTTT.

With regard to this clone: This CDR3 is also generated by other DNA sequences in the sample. The CDR3 region is CASSLWGSNQPQHF. CDR3 sequence (DNA): TGTGCCAGCAGTTTATGGGGCAGCAATCAGCCCCAGCATTTT. The V call is TRBV28, the J call TRBJ1-5, with D uncertain. CDR1 MDHEN and CDR2 SYDVKM come from the germline V gene. The V and J ends lost 0 bases and 1 base respectively, with 4 bases between them. The CDR3 consists of 14 residues. Complete variable domain (other parts from reference TRBV28 and TRBJ1-5): DVKVTQSSRYLVKRTGEKVFLECVQDMDHENMFWYRQDPGLGLRLIYFSYDVKMKEKGDIPEGYSVSREKKERFSLILESASTNQTSMYLCASSLWGSNQPQHFGDGTRLSIL.

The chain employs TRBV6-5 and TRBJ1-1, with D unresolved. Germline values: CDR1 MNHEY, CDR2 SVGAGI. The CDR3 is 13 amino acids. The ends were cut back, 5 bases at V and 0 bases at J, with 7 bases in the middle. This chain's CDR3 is CASSAVMNTEAFF. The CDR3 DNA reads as TGTGCCAGCAGTGCCGTGATGAACACTGAAGCTTTCTTT.

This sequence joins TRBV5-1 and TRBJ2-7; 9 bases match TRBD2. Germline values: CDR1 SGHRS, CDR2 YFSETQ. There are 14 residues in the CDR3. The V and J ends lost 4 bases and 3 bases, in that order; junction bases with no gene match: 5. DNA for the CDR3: TGCGCCAGCAGCCCTCCAGCGGGAGGCTACGAGCAGTACTTC. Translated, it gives CASSPPAGGYEQYF.

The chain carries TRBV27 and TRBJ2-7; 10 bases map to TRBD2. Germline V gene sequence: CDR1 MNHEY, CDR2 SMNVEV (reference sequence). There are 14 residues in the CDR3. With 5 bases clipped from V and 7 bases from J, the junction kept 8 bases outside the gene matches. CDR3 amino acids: CASSIGTSAGEQYF. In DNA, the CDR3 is TGTGCCAGCAGTATCGGGACTAGCGCAGGGGAGCAGTACTTC.

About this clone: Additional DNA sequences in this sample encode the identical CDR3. The CDR3 DNA is TGTGCCAGCAGCGCAGGGACTAGCGGGACGGATACGCAGTATTTT. Amino acids: CASSAGTSGTDTQYF. The chain uses TRBV9 and TRBJ2-3; 13 bases align to TRBD2. This CDR3 region has 15 residues. CDR1 SGDLS and CDR2 YYNGEE come from the germline V gene. With 3 bases clipped from V and 6 bases from J, the junction kept 4 bases outside the gene matches.

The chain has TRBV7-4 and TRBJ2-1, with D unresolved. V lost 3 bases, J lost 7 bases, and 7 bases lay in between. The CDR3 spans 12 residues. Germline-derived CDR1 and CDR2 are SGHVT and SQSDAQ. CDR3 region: CASSLRWNEQFF. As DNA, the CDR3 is TGTGCCAGCAGCTTGAGATGGAATGAGCAGTTCTTC.

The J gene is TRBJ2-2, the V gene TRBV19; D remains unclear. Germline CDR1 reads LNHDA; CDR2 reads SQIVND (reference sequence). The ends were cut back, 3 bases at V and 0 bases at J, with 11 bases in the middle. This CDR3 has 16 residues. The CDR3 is CASSIRQQPNTGELFF. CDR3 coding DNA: TGTGCCAGTAGTATCCGACAACAACCGAACACCGGGGAGCTGTTTTTT.

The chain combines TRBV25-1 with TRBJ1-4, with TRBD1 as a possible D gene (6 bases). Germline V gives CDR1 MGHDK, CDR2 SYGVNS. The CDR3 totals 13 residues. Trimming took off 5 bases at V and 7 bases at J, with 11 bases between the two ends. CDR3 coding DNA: TGTGCCAGCAGTAGGACAGTGGGTGAAAAACTGTTTTTT. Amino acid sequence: CASSRTVGEKLFF.

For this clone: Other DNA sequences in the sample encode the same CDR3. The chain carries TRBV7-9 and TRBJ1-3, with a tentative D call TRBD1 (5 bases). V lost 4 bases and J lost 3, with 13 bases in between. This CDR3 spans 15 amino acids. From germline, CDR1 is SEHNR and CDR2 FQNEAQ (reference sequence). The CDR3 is CASSSLQGSGNTIYF. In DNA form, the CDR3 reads TGTGCCAGCAGCTCCCTTCAGGGTAGTGGAAACACCATATATTTT.

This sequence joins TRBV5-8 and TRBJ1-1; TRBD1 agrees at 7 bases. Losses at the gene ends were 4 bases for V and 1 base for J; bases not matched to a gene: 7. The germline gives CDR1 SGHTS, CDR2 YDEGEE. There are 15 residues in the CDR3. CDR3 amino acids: CASSPRDSRNTEAFF. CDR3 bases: TGTGCCAGCAGCCCAAGGGACAGCCGGAACACTGAAGCTTTCTTT. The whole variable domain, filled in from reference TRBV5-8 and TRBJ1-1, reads EAGVTQSPTHLIKTRGQQATLRCSPISGHTSVYWYQQALGLGLQFLLWYDEGEERNRGNFPPRFSGRQFPNYSSELNVNALELEDSALYLCASSPRDSRNTEAFFGQGTRLTVV.

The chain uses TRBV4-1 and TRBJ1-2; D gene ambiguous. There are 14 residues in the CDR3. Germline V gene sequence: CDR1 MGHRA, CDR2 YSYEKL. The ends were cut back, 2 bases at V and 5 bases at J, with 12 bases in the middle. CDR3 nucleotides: TGCGCCAGCAGCCAAATTGCGCGGGAATATGGCTACACCTTC. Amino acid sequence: CASSQIAREYGYTF.

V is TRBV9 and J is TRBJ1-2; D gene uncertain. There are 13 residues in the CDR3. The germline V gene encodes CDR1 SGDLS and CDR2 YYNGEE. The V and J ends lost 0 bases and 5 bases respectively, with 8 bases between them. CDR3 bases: TGTGCCAGCAGCGTAGTGTCGGGATATGGCTACACCTTC. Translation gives CASSVVSGYGYTF.

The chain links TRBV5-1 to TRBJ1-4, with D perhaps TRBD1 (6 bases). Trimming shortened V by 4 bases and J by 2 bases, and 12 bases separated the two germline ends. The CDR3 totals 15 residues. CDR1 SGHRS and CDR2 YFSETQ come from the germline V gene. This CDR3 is CASSQSRGTNEKLFF. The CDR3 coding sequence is TGCGCCAGCAGCCAGAGCAGGGGTACTAATGAAAAACTGTTTTTT.

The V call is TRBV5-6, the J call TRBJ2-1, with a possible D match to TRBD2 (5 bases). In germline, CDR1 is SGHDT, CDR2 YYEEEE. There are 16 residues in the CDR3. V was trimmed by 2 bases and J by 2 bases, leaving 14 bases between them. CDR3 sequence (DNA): TGTGCCAGCAGCTTTATAGGGAGCCCCACCTACAATGAGCAGTTCTTC. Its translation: CASSFIGSPTYNEQFF.